The 6 T cell receptor beta chains given below trace back to one sample, sequenced in a study of blood T cell repertoires in COVID-19. Repertoires were generated with immunoSEQ multiplex PCR, while TCRdb's copy carries only in-frame clones and drops some. This table holds approximately 130,000 clones, more than 70% found once. The sequenced sample consisted of peripheral blood. These receptors all come from a human donor in a cohort sampled during active COVID-19.

CDR3 DNA sequence: TGTGCCAGCTCCGTGGGCGGGGGAATGTACGAGCAGTACTTC. It yields the protein CASSVGGGMYEQYF. The chain uses TRBV18 and TRBJ2-7, with 7 bases that match TRBD2. Germline CDR1 and CDR2: KGHSH and LQKENI. Losses at the gene ends were 6 bases for V and 4 bases for J; bases not matched to a gene: 9. The CDR3 extends over 14 amino acids.

V usage is TRBV19 and J usage is TRBJ1-6; TRBD1 might be the D (6 bases). Trimming cost V 3 bases and J 9 bases, with 15 bases left between them. Germline values: CDR1 LNHDA, CDR2 SQIVND (reference sequence). The CDR3 sequence is 15 residues long. The CDR3 bases are TGTGCCAGTAGTATCCAACAGGGTGTAGGTTCACCCCTCCACTTT. Amino acids: CASSIQQGVGSPLHF.

The chain combines TRBV5-6 with TRBJ2-7; maybe TRBD1 (5 bases). The CDR3 loop spans 17 amino acids. CDR1 and CDR2 from the germline V gene are SGHDT and YYEEEE. V was trimmed by 0 bases and J by 0 bases, leaving 16 bases between them. The CDR3, as DNA: TGTGCCAGCAGCTTGGAAGCAGGGCGAAGAAGCTCCTACGAGCAGTACTTC. It yields the protein CASSLEAGRRSSYEQYF.

This clone was seen a few times. The chain has TRBV9 and TRBJ2-7, with D perhaps TRBD2 (7 bases). Trimming took 0 bases from V and 2 from J, leaving 18 bases between them. This CDR3 region has 17 residues. CDR1 and CDR2 from the germline V gene are SGDLS and YYNGEE. CDR3 nucleotide sequence: TGTGCCAGCAGCGTAGGGGGAGGGGGTTCCTTCCCCTACGAGCAGTACTTC. Translating gives CASSVGGGGSFPYEQYF.

The rearrangement joins TRBV6-5 to TRBJ1-1, with TRBD1 as a possible D gene (6 bases). CDR3 size: 12 residues. The ends were cut back, 7 bases at V and 7 bases at J, with 13 bases in the middle. CDR1 is MNHEY and CDR2 is SVGAGI in the germline V gene. The CDR3 spells CASKRIGGEAFF. For the CDR3, the DNA is TGTGCCAGCAAAAGGATAGGGGGTGAAGCTTTCTTT.

V is TRBV18 and J is TRBJ2-6; TRBD1 aligns across 11 bases. Germline loops: CDR1 KGHSH, CDR2 LQKENI. The CDR3 sequence is 18 residues long. Trimming took 2 bases from V and 0 from J; bases not matched to a gene: 3. CDR3 DNA sequence: TGTGCCAGCTCACCAAGGACAGGGGGCGGCTCTGGGGCCAACGTCCTGACTTTC. Translation: CASSPRTGGGSGANVLTF.